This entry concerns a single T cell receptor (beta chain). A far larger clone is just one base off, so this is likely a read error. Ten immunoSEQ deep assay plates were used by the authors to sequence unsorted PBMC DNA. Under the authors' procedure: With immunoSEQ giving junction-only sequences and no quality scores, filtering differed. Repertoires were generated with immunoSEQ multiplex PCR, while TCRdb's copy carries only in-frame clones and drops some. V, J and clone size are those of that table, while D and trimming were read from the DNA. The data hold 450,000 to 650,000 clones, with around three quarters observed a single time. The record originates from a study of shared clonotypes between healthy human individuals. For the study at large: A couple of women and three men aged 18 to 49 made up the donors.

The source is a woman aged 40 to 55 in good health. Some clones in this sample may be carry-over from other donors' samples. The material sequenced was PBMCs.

CDR3 amino acids: CSVGDGPAEAFF. CDR3 nucleotides: TGCAGCGTCGGGGACGGCCCGGCTGAAGCTTTCTTT. The gene calls are TRBV29-1 and TRBJ1-1, with D possibly being TRBD1 (5 bases). V was trimmed by 6 bases and J by 6 bases, leaving 14 bases between them. The CDR3 runs to 12 residues. Looked up from germline, CDR1 is SQVTM and CDR2 is ANQGSEA.